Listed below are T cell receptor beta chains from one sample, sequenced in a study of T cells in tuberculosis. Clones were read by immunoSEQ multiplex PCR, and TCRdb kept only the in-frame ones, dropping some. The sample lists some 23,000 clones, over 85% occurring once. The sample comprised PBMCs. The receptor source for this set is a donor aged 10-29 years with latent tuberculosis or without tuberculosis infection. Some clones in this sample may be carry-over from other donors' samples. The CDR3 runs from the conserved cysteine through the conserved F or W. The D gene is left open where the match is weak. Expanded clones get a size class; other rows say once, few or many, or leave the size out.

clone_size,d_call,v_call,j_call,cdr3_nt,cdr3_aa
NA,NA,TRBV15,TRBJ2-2,TGTGCCACCAGCACGTATAGTCAGGGAACCGGGGAGCTGTTTTTT,CATSTYSQGTGELFF
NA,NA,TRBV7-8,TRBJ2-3,TGTGCCAGCAGCTTAAGGTCAGGTGCTATGGATACGCAGTATTTT,CASSLRSGAMDTQYF
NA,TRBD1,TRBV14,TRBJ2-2,TGTGCCAGCAGCCAAGATATGACAGGGTCGATGGCCGGTCGATGGCTGTTTTTT,CASSQDMTGSMAGRWLFF
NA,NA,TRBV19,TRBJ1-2,TGTGCCAGTAGTATTGGGGCAGTTAACTATGGCTACACCTTC,CASSIGAVNYGYTF
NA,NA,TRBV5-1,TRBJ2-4,TGCGCCAGCAGTGGTCAGGGGAACATTCAGTACTTC,CASSGQGNIQYF
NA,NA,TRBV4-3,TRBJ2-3,TGCGCCAGCAGCCAAAGTTACTCCGTGGCAGATACGCAGTATTTT,CASSQSYSVADTQYF
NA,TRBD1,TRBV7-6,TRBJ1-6,TGTGCCAGCAGCCTGGGACAGGGTGGCCTGGGGTCCTATAATTCACCCCTCCACTTT,CASSLGQGGLGSYNSPLHF
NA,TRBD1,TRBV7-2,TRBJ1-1,TGTGCCAGCAGCTTACAGGGGGCCACTGAAGCTTTCTTT,CASSLQGATEAFF
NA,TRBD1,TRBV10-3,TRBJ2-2,TGTGCCATCCCGGGACAGGGGGGTACCGGGGAGCTGTTTTTT,CAIPGQGGTGELFF
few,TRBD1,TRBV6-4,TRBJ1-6,TGTGCCAGCAGGACGGGACAGGGAGAGAATTCACCCCTCCACTTT,CASRTGQGENSPLHF
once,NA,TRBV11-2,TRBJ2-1,TGTGCCAGCAGCACCTCTAGCGATCCCTACAATGAGCAGTTCTTC,CASSTSSDPYNEQFF
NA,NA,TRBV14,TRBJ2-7,TGTGCCAGCAGCCGCCCCGACAGGACCTACGAGCAGTACTTC,CASSRPDRTYEQYF
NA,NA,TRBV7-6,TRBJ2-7,TGTGCCAGCAGCTTTTCCCAGGAGGTTTTGGCGCGCGAGCAGTACTTC,CASSFSQEVLAREQYF
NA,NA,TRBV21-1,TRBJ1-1,TGTGCCAGCATCCCTGGAGGTACTGAAGCTTTCTTT,CASIPGGTEAFF
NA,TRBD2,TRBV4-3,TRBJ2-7,TGCGCCAGCAGCCAAGACTTGGGAGGGGACGAGCAGTACTTC,CASSQDLGGDEQYF